At least ten counts were recorded for the clone carrying this TCR beta chain. The antigen is not known. The data belong to a study of breast tumors, draining lymph nodes, adjacent tissues. Study-wide results and limits: Data only fit, rather than demonstrated, lymph node origin of most tumor T cells. Luminal-like breast cancer showed significantly higher tumor–nontumor repertoire similarity than basal-like. Tumor repertoires ranked between lymph nodes and nontumor tissue in diversity, with V and J gene preferences.

This CDR3 has 13 residues. Trimming removed 5 bases from V and 0 bases from J, with 4 bases in between. In germline, CDR1 is SGHTA, CDR2 FQGNSA. TCRdb called the multiplex PCR reads again in MiXCR, with one record for every CDR3 protein. The sample shows some 250,000 distinct CDR3 sequences, approximately 36% of them seen only once. Breast cancer patients provided tissue from their axillary draining lymph nodes. The V gene is TRBV7-2, the J gene TRBJ2-2; D is undetermined. Input material: axillary lymph node tissue. This sequence was found in a female donor with breast cancer. Some clones in this sample may be carry-over from other donors' samples. The CDR3 reads CASSRANTGELFF. In DNA form, the CDR3 reads TGTGCCAGCAGCCGGGCGAACACCGGGGAGCTGTTTTTT.